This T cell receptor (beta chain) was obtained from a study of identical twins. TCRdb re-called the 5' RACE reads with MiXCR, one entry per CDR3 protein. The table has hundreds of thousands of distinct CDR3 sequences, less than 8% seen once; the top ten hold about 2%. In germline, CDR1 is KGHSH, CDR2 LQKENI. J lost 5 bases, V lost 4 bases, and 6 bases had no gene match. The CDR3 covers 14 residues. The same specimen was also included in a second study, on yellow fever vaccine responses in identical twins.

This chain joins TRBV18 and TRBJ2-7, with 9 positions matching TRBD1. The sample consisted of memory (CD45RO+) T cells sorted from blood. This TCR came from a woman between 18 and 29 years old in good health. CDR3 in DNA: TGTGCCAGCTCACGCTCGGGACAGGGTGACGAGCAGTACTTC. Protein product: CASSRSGQGDEQYF.